This entry describes one T cell receptor beta chain. The sample is drawn from a study of blood T cell repertoires in COVID-19. Overall study: The United States, Italy and Spain provided the acute and convalescent COVID-19 samples. Sample material is recorded as cDNA or gDNA derived from T cells, B-cell-depleted T cells, or PBMCs.

As handled by the study authors: From reference gene primer amplification, estimates of nucleated cell counts were derived. Assay: immunoSEQ multiplex PCR; the TCRdb copy retains only in-frame clones and omits some. The DNA was the basis for D and trimming; V, J and clone size are from that table. The data show some 200,000 clones, 82% seen once. The germline CDR1 and CDR2 sequences are SGHTA and FQGNSA. CDR3 length equals 14 residues. The V end lost 3 bases, the J end lost 4 bases, and 10 bases lay between the germline ends. The clonotype originates from a human donor with acute or convalescent COVID-19. The donor label of this sample is uncertain. Sequencing was done on a sample of peripheral blood. The chain combines TRBV7-2 with TRBJ1-3, with TRBD1 as a possible D gene (5 bases). The DNA of the CDR3 is TGTGCCAGCAGCTTGACAGTGGGGGGAAACACCATATATTTT. This codes for CASSLTVGGNTIYF. The full variable domain, completed using reference TRBV7-2 and TRBJ1-3, is GAGVSQSPSNKVTEKGKDVELRCDPISGHTALYWYRQSLGQGLEFLIYFQGNSAPDKSGLPSDRFSAERTGGSVSTLTIQRTQQEDSAVYLCASSLTVGGNTIYFGEGSWLTVV.